These 21 T cell receptor beta chains were all obtained from the same sample, sequenced in a study of cytomegalovirus exposure and HLA in healthy donors. Primers included in the PCR were 60 Vbeta and 13 Jbeta primers. Data came from immunoSEQ multiplex PCR; TCRdb stores just in-frame clones and leaves some out. Among about 93,000 clones listed, around 77% were seen once. Sequencing used PBMCs. The receptor set was obtained from a man aged 25-45 years in good health and CMV-seronegative.

This rearrangement joins TRBV18 to TRBJ2-7, with D maybe TRBD1 (6 bases). The CDR3 loop spans 12 amino acids. The V and J ends lost 3 bases and 4 bases respectively, with 7 bases between them. Germline V lookup: CDR1 KGHSH, CDR2 LQKENI. CDR3 in amino acids: CASSPDRYEQYV. DNA of the CDR3: TGTGCCAGCTCACCGGACAGATACGAGCAGTACGTC.

This clone showed up just a few times. The chain is built from TRBV27 and TRBJ1-2; 9 bases match TRBD1. Germline CDR1 is MNHEY and CDR2 is SMNVEV (reference sequence). Trimming at V came to 4 bases and at J to 7 bases, leaving 7 bases not matched to a gene. This CDR3 is built from 14 residues. As DNA, the CDR3 is TGTGCCAGCAGTTCCTACCGGGACAGGGTTGGCTACACCTTC. This translates into CASSSYRDRVGYTF.

V is TRBV7-8 and J is TRBJ1-1, with TRBD1 as a possible D gene (5 bases). CDR1 is SGHVS and CDR2 is FQNEAQ in the germline V gene. Trimming cost V 3 bases and J 5 bases, with 19 bases left between them. The length of the CDR3 is 16 residues. The DNA of the CDR3 is TGTGCCAGCAGCTTGTACACCGGGGGGGTGGTAACTGAAGCTTTCTTT. As protein: CASSLYTGGVVTEAFF.

The chain is built from TRBV19 and TRBJ1-1; 8 bases line up with TRBD1. CDR1 and CDR2 (germline): LNHDA, SQIVND (reference sequence). The CDR3 has 13 residues. Trimming removed 5 bases from V and 10 bases from J; junction bases left unmatched: 9. The CDR3 here is CASSPTQGGIAFF. CDR3 bases: TGTGCCAGTAGTCCCACACAGGGGGGCATAGCTTTCTTT. The whole variable domain, remainder taken from reference TRBV19 and TRBJ1-1, is DGGITQSPKYLFRKEGQNVTLSCEQNLNHDAMYWYRQDPGQGLRLIYYSQIVNDFQKGDIAEGYSVSREKKESFPLTVTSAQKNPTAFYLCASSPTQGGIAFFGQGTRLTVV.

This clone came up a few times. This sequence joins TRBV6-6 and TRBJ2-1; TRBD2 agrees at 7 bases. Germline assignment: CDR1 MNHNY and CDR2 SVGAGI (reference sequence). V lost 6 bases, J lost 3 bases, and 5 bases stayed unmatched. This CDR3 region has 14 residues. In nucleotides, the CDR3 is TGTGCCAGCAGCCTGAGCGGGATCTACAATGAGCAGTTCTTC. Amino acid sequence: CASSLSGIYNEQFF.

On this clone itself: Other DNA variants within this sample encode the same CDR3. The V gene is TRBV7-2, the J gene TRBJ2-7, with 8 bases that match TRBD2. V was clipped by 3 bases and J by 7 bases; unmatched bases: 11. The V gene's germline CDR1 is SGHTA and CDR2 FQGNSA. CDR3 length: 15 residues. CDR3 in amino acids: CASSLYSGEGWEQYF. The DNA for the CDR3 is TGTGCCAGCAGCTTGTATAGCGGGGAAGGTTGGGAGCAGTACTTC.

The chain links TRBV5-5 to TRBJ1-2, with TRBD1 identical over 11 bases. CDR3 length: 15 residues. Germline V gene sequence: CDR1 SGHKS, CDR2 YYEKEE (reference sequence). After removal of 2 bases from V and 5 bases from J, the junction contained 5 bases not matched to a gene. In nucleotides, the CDR3 is TGTGCCAGCAGCTTAACTGGACAGGGGGCTTATGGCTACACCTTC. This codes for CASSLTGQGAYGYTF.

This chain joins TRBV29-1 and TRBJ2-7; a possible D gene is TRBD1 (6 bases). V lost 7 bases, J lost 6 bases, and 19 bases lay in between. Per the germline V gene, CDR1 is SQVTM and CDR2 is ANQGSEA. The CDR3 runs to 13 residues. The CDR3 protein is CSAGNRDKGEQYV. In DNA form, the CDR3 reads TGCAGCGCCGGGAACAGGGATAAGGGCGAGCAGTACGTC.

In this sample, this clone turned up a few times. The rearrangement links TRBV12-5 to TRBJ2-2; D is undetermined. Germline V gene data show CDR1 as LGHNT and CDR2 as FRNRAP. The ends were cut back, 5 bases at V and 4 bases at J, with 8 bases in the middle. The CDR3 extends over 13 amino acids. As DNA, the CDR3 is TGTGCTAGTGGTCCACTCATCACCGGGGAGCTGTTTTTT. This gives the protein CASGPLITGELFF.

The chain uses TRBV5-1 and TRBJ1-2; perhaps TRBD1 as D (5 bases). V lost 4 bases to trimming and J lost 6 bases, with 25 bases between them. The V gene's germline CDR1 is SGHRS and CDR2 YFSETQ. The CDR3 spans 17 residues. The CDR3 DNA follows: TGCGCCAGCAGCCCCAATGAGAGGCAGGGAGGATCACATGGCTACACCTTC. It codes for CASSPNERQGGSHGYTF. Drawing the rest from reference TRBV5-1 and TRBJ1-2, the complete variable domain is KAGVTQTPRYLIKTRGQQVTLSCSPISGHRSVSWYQQTPGQGLQFLFEYFSETQRNKGNFPGRFSGRQFSNSRSEMNVSTLELGDSALYLCASSPNERQGGSHGYTFGSGTRLTVV.

About this clone itself: Germline and junction disagree at one end, which may indicate a read error. The chain is built from TRBV7-9 and TRBJ2-3, with 15 bases identical to TRBD2. The CDR3 has 19 amino acids. The germline gives CDR1 SEHNR, CDR2 FQNEAQ (reference sequence). The CDR3 is CSSSRRSGTSGGRAYTQYF. DNA of the CDR3: TGTTCCAGCAGCCGACGCTCCGGGACTAGCGGGGGGCGAGCGTATACGCAGTATTTT.

The chain links TRBV19 to TRBJ1-2; 7 nucleotides align to TRBD1. V lost 3 bases and J lost 7; bases outside the gene matches: 11. This CDR3 has 15 amino acids. Germline assignment: CDR1 LNHDA and CDR2 SQIVND (reference sequence). CDR3 region: CASSIGSDRVVGYTF. CDR3 nucleotides: TGTGCCAGTAGTATCGGATCAGACAGGGTTGTTGGCTACACCTTC.

The J gene is TRBJ2-6, the V gene TRBV29-1; D remains ambiguous. V was pared by 2 bases and J by 0 bases, with 5 bases between. The CDR3 sequence is 14 residues long. Per germline, CDR1 SQVTM and CDR2 ANQGSEA. CDR3 in DNA: TGCAGCGTTGAAAGAGACTCTGGGGCCAACGTCCTGACTTTC. It translates to CSVERDSGANVLTF. The full variable domain, rest sourced from reference TRBV29-1 and TRBJ2-6, is SAVISQKPSRDICQRGTSLTIQCQVDSQVTMMFWYRQQPGQSLTLIATANQGSEATYESGFVIDKFPISRPNLTFSTLTVSNMSPEDSSIYLCSVERDSGANVLTFGAGSRLTVL.

The chain has TRBV25-1 and TRBJ1-5; D call uncertain. There are 15 residues in the CDR3. CDR1 and CDR2 (germline): MGHDK, SYGVNS. The germline V and J ends were trimmed by 3 bases and 4 bases, with 13 bases remaining between them. CDR3 in amino acids: CASSDSNRSNQPQHF. For the CDR3, the DNA is TGTGCCAGCAGTGATTCTAATCGGAGTAATCAGCCCCAGCATTTT.

This clone was detected only once. The chain couples TRBV11-2 to TRBJ2-6, with D perhaps TRBD2 (5 bases). From germline, CDR1 is SGHAT and CDR2 FQNNGV. This CDR3 has 15 residues. Trimming stripped 4 bases from V and 1 base from J, with 8 bases between. CDR3 in amino acids: CASSSRGSGANVLTF. The DNA of the CDR3 is TGTGCCAGCAGCTCCCGGGGTTCTGGGGCCAACGTCCTGACTTTC.

The table lists this clone with a few counts. This chain uses TRBV13 with TRBJ1-2, with TRBD1 matching 7 bases. The CDR3 is made up of 14 amino acids. The V segment lost 4 bases and the J segment 4 bases; nucleotides outside the gene matches: 6. The germline gives CDR1 PRHDT, CDR2 FYEKMQ (reference sequence). The CDR3, as DNA: TGTGCCAGCAGCTCTACAGGGGAAGGCTATGGCTACACCTTC. Amino acid sequence: CASSSTGEGYGYTF.

There are a few counts of this clone. The gene calls are TRBV6-1 and TRBJ2-2; D is unresolved. V dropped 4 bases and J dropped 7 bases, with 4 bases sitting between them. CDR1 is MNHNS and CDR2 is SASEGT in the germline V gene. This CDR3 has 11 residues. DNA of the CDR3: TGTGCCAGCAGTGCCAGCGGGGAGCTGTTTTTT. Residues: CASSASGELFF.

This sequence joins TRBV4-3 and TRBJ2-1, with 10 bases identical to TRBD2. Germline V CDR1 and CDR2: LGHNA, YSLEER. The CDR3 is 17 amino acids. V dropped 4 bases and J dropped 4; count of bases not matched to a gene: 10. CDR3 sequence reads: CASSPVLAGGRYNEQFF. The CDR3 nucleotides are TGCGCCAGCAGCCCCGTTTTAGCGGGGGGACGATACAATGAGCAGTTCTTC.

This clone was picked up a small number of times. The rearrangement uses TRBV13 and TRBJ1-6, with D possibly TRBD1 on 6 matching bases. V dropped 4 bases and J dropped 9 bases, with 19 bases sitting between them. Per germline, CDR1 PRHDT and CDR2 FYEKMQ (reference sequence). This CDR3 region has 16 residues. The CDR3 protein is CASSSPGVGGSSPLHF. In DNA, the CDR3 is TGTGCCAGCAGCTCCCCAGGGGTTGGGGGTAGTTCACCCCTCCACTTT.

The chain employs TRBV13 and TRBJ2-7, with 8 bases that match TRBD2. The CDR3 runs to 14 residues. Trimming removed 4 bases from V and 3 bases from J; junction bases left unmatched: 5. Germline V gene data show CDR1 as PRHDT and CDR2 as FYEKMQ (reference sequence). CDR3 nucleotides: TGTGCCAGCAGCTCGGGACTAGACCGCTACGAGCAGTACTTC. Encoded protein: CASSSGLDRYEQYF.

The chain carries TRBV9 and TRBJ1-1; tentatively, D is TRBD1 (5 bases). Germline V gene lookup returns CDR1 SGDLS and CDR2 YYNGEE. Trimming removed 6 bases at V and 1 base at J, with 10 bases between. This CDR3 contains 13 residues. CDR3 loop: CASTGHTNTEAFF. Written as DNA, the CDR3 is TGTGCCAGCACCGGACATACGAACACTGAAGCTTTCTTT.